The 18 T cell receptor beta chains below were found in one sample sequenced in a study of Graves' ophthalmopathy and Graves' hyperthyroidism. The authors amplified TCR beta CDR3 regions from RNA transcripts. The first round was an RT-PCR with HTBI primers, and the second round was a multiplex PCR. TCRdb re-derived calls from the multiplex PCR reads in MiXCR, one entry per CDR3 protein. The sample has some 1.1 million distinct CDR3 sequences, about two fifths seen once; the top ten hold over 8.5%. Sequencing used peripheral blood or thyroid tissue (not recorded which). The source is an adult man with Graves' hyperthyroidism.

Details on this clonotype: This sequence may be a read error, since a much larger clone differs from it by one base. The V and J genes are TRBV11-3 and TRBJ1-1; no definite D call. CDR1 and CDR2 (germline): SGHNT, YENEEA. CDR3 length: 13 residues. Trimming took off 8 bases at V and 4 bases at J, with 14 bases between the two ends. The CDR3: CASHVRASTEAFF. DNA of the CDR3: TGTGCCAGCCATGTTAGGGCCTCCACTGAAGCTTTCTTT.

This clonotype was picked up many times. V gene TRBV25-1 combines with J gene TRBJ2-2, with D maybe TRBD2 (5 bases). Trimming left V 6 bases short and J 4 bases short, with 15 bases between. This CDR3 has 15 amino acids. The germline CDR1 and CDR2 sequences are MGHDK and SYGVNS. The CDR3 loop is CASSPRGPFTGELFF. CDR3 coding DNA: TGTGCCAGCAGCCCCAGAGGGCCTTTCACCGGGGAGCTGTTTTTT.

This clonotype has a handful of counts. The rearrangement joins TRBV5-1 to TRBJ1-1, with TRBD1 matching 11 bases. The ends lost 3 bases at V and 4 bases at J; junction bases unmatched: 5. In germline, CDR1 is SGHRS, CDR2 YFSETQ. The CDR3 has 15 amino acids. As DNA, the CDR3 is TGCGCCAGCAGCTGGGCCGGGACAGGGGGCACTGAAGCTTTCTTT. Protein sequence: CASSWAGTGGTEAFF.

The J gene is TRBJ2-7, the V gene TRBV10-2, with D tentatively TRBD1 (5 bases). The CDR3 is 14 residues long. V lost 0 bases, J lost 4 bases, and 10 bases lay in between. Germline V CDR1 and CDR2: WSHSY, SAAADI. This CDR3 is CASSESFRQYEQYF. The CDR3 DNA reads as TGCGCCAGCAGTGAGTCGTTCCGACAGTACGAGCAGTACTTC.

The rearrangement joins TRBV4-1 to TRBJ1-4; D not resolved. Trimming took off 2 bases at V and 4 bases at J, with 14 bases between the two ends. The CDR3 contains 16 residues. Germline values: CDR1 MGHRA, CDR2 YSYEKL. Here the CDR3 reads CASSQKAVGNNEKLFF. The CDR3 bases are TGCGCCAGCAGCCAAAAAGCGGTTGGGAATAATGAAAAACTGTTTTTT.

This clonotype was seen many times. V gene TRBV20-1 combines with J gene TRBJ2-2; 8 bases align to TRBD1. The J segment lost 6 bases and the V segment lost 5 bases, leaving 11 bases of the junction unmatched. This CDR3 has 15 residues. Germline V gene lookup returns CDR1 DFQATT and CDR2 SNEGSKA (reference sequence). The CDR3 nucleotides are TGCAGTGCTGGGAACAGGGGGTGGCGCGCCGGGGAGCTGTTTTTT. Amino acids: CSAGNRGWRAGELFF.

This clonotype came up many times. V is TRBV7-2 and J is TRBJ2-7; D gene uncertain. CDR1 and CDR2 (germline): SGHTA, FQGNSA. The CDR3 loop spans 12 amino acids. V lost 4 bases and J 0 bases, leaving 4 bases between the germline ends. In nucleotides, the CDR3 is TGTGCCAGCAGCTCGAGCTCCTACGAGCAGTACTTC. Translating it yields CASSSSSYEQYF.

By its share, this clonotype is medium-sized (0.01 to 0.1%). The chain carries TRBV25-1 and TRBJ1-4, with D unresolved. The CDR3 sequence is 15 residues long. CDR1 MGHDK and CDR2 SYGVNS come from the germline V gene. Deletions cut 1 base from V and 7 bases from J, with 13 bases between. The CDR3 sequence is CASSESQFGREKLFF. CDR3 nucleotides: TGTGCCAGCAGTGAATCCCAATTCGGTCGTGAAAAACTGTTTTTT.

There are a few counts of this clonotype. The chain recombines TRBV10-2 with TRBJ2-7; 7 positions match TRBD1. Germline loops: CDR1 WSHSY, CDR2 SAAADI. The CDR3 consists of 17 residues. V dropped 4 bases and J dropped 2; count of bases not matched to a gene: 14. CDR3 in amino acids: CASSAGQAPLPTYEQYF. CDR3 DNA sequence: TGCGCCAGCAGTGCCGGACAGGCTCCCTTACCGACCTACGAGCAGTACTTC.

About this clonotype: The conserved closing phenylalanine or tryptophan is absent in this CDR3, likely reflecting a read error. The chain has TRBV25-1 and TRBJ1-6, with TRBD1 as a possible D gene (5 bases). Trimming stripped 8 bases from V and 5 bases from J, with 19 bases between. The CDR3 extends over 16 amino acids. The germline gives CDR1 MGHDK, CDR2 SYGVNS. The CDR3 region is CASSPRQGEDNSPLHL. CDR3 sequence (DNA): TGTGCCAGCTCACCCCGCCAAGGGGAAGATAATTCACCCCTCCACCTT.

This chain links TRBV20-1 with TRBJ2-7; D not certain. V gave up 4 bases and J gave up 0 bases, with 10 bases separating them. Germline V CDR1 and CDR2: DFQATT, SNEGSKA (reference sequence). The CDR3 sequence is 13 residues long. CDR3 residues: CSAKAALSYEQYF. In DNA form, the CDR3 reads TGCAGTGCTAAGGCTGCGCTCTCCTACGAGCAGTACTTC.

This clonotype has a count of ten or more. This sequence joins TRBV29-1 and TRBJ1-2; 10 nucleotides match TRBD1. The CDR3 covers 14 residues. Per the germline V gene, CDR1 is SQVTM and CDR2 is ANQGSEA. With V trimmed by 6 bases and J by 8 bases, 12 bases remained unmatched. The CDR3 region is CSVHGTGDGGGYTF. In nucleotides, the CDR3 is TGCAGCGTCCACGGGACAGGGGATGGCGGGGGCTACACCTTC.

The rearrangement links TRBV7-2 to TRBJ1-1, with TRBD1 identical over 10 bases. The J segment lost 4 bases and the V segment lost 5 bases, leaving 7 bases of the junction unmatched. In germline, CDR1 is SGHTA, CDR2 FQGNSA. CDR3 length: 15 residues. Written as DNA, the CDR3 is TGTGCCAGCAGCCAGGGACAGGGGACGGGCACTGAAGCTTTCTTT. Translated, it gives CASSQGQGTGTEAFF.

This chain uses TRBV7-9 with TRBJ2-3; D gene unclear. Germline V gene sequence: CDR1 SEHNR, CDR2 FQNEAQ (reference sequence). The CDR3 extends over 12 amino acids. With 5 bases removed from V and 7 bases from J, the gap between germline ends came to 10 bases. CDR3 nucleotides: TGTGCCAGCAGCCCGGTCGTCTATACGCAGTATTTT. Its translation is CASSPVVYTQYF.

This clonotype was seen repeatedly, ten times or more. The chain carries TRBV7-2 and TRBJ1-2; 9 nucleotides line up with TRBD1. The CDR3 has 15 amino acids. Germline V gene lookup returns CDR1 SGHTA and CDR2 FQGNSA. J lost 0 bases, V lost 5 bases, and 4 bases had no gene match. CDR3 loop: CASSIGQGTNYGYTF. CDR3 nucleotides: TGTGCCAGCAGCATCGGACAGGGGACTAACTATGGCTACACCTTC.

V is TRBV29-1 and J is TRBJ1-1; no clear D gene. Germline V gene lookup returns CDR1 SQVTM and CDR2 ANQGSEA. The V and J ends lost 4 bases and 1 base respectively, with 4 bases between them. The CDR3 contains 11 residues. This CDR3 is CSVVPNTEAFF. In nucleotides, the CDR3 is TGCAGCGTTGTACCGAACACTGAAGCTTTCTTT.

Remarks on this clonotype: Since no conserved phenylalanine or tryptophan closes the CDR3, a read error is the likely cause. The CDR3 spells CASSLGDRVYNSPLHL. The CDR3 nucleotides read TGTGCCAGCAGCTTAGGGGACAGAGTCTATAATTCACCCCTCCACCTT. The chain links TRBV7-2 to TRBJ1-6; 7 bases map to TRBD1. From germline, CDR1 is SGHTA and CDR2 FQGNSA. This CDR3 has 16 amino acids. V lost 1 base and J lost 3; bases outside the gene matches: 3.

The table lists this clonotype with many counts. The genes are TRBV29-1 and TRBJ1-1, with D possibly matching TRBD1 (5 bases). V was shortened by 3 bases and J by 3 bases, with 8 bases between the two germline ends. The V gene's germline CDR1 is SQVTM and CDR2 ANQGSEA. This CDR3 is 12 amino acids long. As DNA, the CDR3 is TGCAGCGTTGAGACGGGGGACACTGAAGCTTTCTTT. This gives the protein CSVETGDTEAFF.